Below are 12 T cell receptor beta chains sequenced from a single sample in a study of blood T cell repertoires in COVID-19. The table came from immunoSEQ multiplex PCR; TCRdb's copy has only in-frame clones and leaves some out. Altogether nearly 350,000 clones are present, roughly 90% being singletons, with the ten largest covering about 0.93%. What was sequenced was PBMCs or T cells enriched from blood (not recorded which). The receptor source for this set is a woman aged 25 to 39 who had recovered from COVID-19.

The V gene is TRBV27, the J gene TRBJ1-2; no definite D call. CDR1 is MNHEY and CDR2 is SMNVEV in the germline V gene (reference sequence). This CDR3 is 16 amino acids long. The V and J ends lost 5 bases and 0 bases respectively, with 16 bases between them. The CDR3 here is CASSANRRGTNYGYTF. The CDR3 region has the DNA TGTGCCAGCAGTGCAAATCGGCGCGGAACTAACTATGGCTACACCTTC.

The chain joins TRBV19 to TRBJ1-5; 10 bases are shared with TRBD1. V gave up 5 bases and J gave up 4 bases; unmatched junction bases: 14. The germline V gene encodes CDR1 LNHDA and CDR2 SQIVND (reference sequence). The CDR3 is made up of 18 amino acids. As DNA, the CDR3 is TGTGCCAGTAGTGGAATCCCGGGACAGGGGAGGGGGAATCAGCCCCAGCATTTT. Translation gives CASSGIPGQGRGNQPQHF.

This chain connects TRBV3-1 (or the pseudogene TRBV3-2) to TRBJ1-1; a weak D match, TRBD1 (5 bases). CDR1 is LGHDT, CDR2 YNNKEL, per germline (reference sequence). CDR3 length equals 15 residues. Trimming pared 4 bases from V and 3 bases from J, leaving 15 bases between. The CDR3 DNA is TGTGCCAGCAGCCTTTTCGACAGAGGTGACACTGAAGCTTTCTTT. Its translation is CASSLFDRGDTEAFF.

The rearrangement links TRBV5-1 to TRBJ1-2, with 9 bases identical to TRBD1. From germline, CDR1 is SGHRS and CDR2 YFSETQ. The CDR3 sequence is 13 residues long. J gave up 5 bases and V 4 bases, and 3 bases lay outside the gene matches. Here the CDR3 reads CASSTGTGYGYTF. The CDR3 DNA sequence: TGCGCCAGCAGCACCGGGACAGGGTATGGCTACACCTTC. Full variable domain (outside the CDR3, taken from reference TRBV5-1 and TRBJ1-2): KAGVTQTPRYLIKTRGQQVTLSCSPISGHRSVSWYQQTPGQGLQFLFEYFSETQRNKGNFPGRFSGRQFSNSRSEMNVSTLELGDSALYLCASSTGTGYGYTFGSGTRLTVV.

The genes are TRBV6-5 and TRBJ1-4; 8 bases fit TRBD1. After removal of 5 bases from V and 5 bases from J, the junction contained 4 bases not matched to a gene. CDR1 and CDR2 from the germline V gene are MNHEY and SVGAGI. The CDR3 length is 14 residues. In DNA form, the CDR3 reads TGTGCCAGCAGTAGGGACAGGATAAATGAAAAACTGTTTTTT. It encodes CASSRDRINEKLFF.

The V call is TRBV28, the J call TRBJ1-5, with 8 bases that match TRBD1. Trimming took 3 bases from V and 3 from J; bases not matched to a gene: 7. CDR3 length: 16 amino acids. Germline values: CDR1 MDHEN, CDR2 SYDVKM. The CDR3 bases are TGTGCCAGCAGTTTGCGCACAGGGGGAAACAATCAGCCCCAGCATTTT. As protein: CASSLRTGGNNQPQHF.

J is TRBJ1-6 and V is TRBV11-2; D gene ambiguous. V dropped 5 bases and J dropped 0 bases, with 14 bases sitting between them. The V gene's germline CDR1 is SGHAT and CDR2 FQNNGV. CDR3 length: 17 residues. CDR3 DNA sequence: TGTGCCAGCAGCCCAGAGGTAGCGAGCTCCTATAATTCACCCCTCCACTTT. It is translated as CASSPEVASSYNSPLHF.

The chain employs TRBV4-3 and TRBJ1-2; a possible D gene is TRBD1 (5 bases). The CDR3 is 16 amino acids. CDR1 is LGHNA and CDR2 is YSLEER in the germline V gene. V lost 4 bases, J lost 3 bases, and 18 bases lay in between. In DNA form, the CDR3 reads TGCGCCAGCAGCCCGAATCCAGGGCTTAGCTACTATGGCTACACCTTC. Amino acid sequence: CASSPNPGLSYYGYTF.

This chain joins TRBV7-2 and TRBJ1-1; perhaps TRBD1 as D (5 bases). The germline V gene has CDR1 SGHTA and CDR2 FQGNSA. Trimming shortened V by 2 bases and J by 1 base, and 11 bases separated the two germline ends. The CDR3 covers 15 residues. The CDR3 is CASSLSPGGNTEAFF. The CDR3 DNA is TGTGCCAGCAGCTTATCTCCGGGGGGGAACACTGAAGCTTTCTTT. Full variable domain (missing parts from reference TRBV7-2 and TRBJ1-1): GAGVSQSPSNKVTEKGKDVELRCDPISGHTALYWYRQSLGQGLEFLIYFQGNSAPDKSGLPSDRFSAERTGGSVSTLTIQRTQQEDSAVYLCASSLSPGGNTEAFFGQGTRLTVV.

The chain joins TRBV5-1 to TRBJ1-6; 7 nucleotides match TRBD1. Trimming took 1 base from V and 8 from J; bases not matched to a gene: 6. This CDR3 contains 15 residues. CDR1 is SGHRS, CDR2 YFSETQ, per germline. The CDR3: CASSLTGVHDSPLHF. The CDR3 region has the DNA TGCGCCAGCAGCTTGACAGGGGTTCATGATTCACCCCTCCACTTT.

This clone was picked up a small number of times. The chain links TRBV2 to TRBJ1-2; no clear D gene. There are 13 residues in the CDR3. Trimming removed 4 bases at V and 3 bases at J, with 9 bases between. CDR1 is SNHLY and CDR2 is FYNNEI in the germline V gene. CDR3 protein: CASSVRQDYGYTF. The CDR3 DNA follows: TGTGCCAGCAGTGTACGGCAGGACTATGGCTACACCTTC.

The chain carries TRBV5-5 and TRBJ1-4; D not certain. This CDR3 comprises 15 residues. V was shortened by 1 base and J by 8 bases, with 15 bases between the two germline ends. Germline CDR1 and CDR2: SGHKS and YYEKEE (reference sequence). The CDR3 loop reads CASSLSPFEGEKLFF. For the CDR3, the DNA is TGTGCCAGCAGCTTGTCACCATTTGAGGGAGAAAAACTGTTTTTT.